This T cell receptor beta chain was captured by sequencing in a study of Graves' ophthalmopathy and Graves' hyperthyroidism (dated by TCRdb to 2017 to 2018). For the wider study: Peripheral blood samples were taken at the time of initial diagnosis, before any treatment was given. In total, 135 blood samples were TCR-sequenced: fewer than 50 ophthalmopathy, some 75 hyperthyroidism and approximately 17 hyperthyroidism-to-ophthalmopathy patients. In about six hyperthyroidism patients, the T-cell repertoires found in thyroid tissue were compared with those found in blood. To explore V-J signatures that separate ophthalmopathy from hyperthyroidism, a discovery set of about a hundred patients was enrolled, consisting of about 43 with ophthalmopathy and some 56 with stable hyperthyroidism. The study used TCR beta repertoire signatures to distinguish Graves' ophthalmopathy from Graves' hyperthyroidism and to predict progression to ophthalmopathy. Following sample collection, hyperthyroidism patients were given methimazole at a starting dose of 30 mg daily, and ophthalmopathy patients were given high-dose intravenous methylprednisolone. For independent validation, a separate cohort was made up of 18 hyperthyroidism patients plus 17 patients who later progressed from hyperthyroidism to ophthalmopathy.

The cysteine opens and the phenylalanine closes a CDR3 of 15 amino acids. Only the CDR3 DNA is retained, 45 bases long and in frame from the first base. V was cut back by 3 bases and J by 2 bases, leaving a gap of 11 bases between them. The germline V gene encodes CDR1 SGHVS and CDR2 FNYEAQ. Ophthalmopathy patients had moderately to severely active disease, Clinical Activity Score of at least 3, NOSPECS grade of at least 4, and disease duration under 3 months. Anyone with other autoimmune diseases, uncontrolled infections, pregnancy or lactation was excluded from the study. Clinical symptoms, serum thyroxine, TRAb, thyroid ultrasound and orbital computed tomography were used for diagnosis. Ficoll-Paque density gradient centrifugation was used to isolate PBMCs from around 10 ml of fresh peripheral blood. Trizol reagent was used to extract the total RNA, and its quality was then checked on an Agilent 2100 Bioanalyzer.

As for this clonotype: Its antigen is currently not known. Base qualities are not recorded, but no much larger clone differs from it by a single base.

For repertoire sequencing, the TCR beta CDR3 regions were amplified from RNA transcripts. HTBI primers and the Qiagen OneStep RT-PCR kit were used in a first-round RT-PCR, which was followed by a second-round multiplex PCR, size selection and purification. Libraries were sequenced on an Illumina HiSeq2000 using paired-end 100 bp reads. The study's own analysis went as follows. SOAPnuke was used for read processing, and reads with adapters, uncalled bases, a mean Phred below 15, or no exact constant-primer or identifier match were discarded. COPE v1.2.5 was used to merge the high-quality paired reads. Each unique nucleotide sequence was defined as a clonotype, and clonotypes were aligned to IMGT TRB V, D and J references with MiTCR v1.1. The analysis was limited to V-J combinations with a frequency above 0.0001, which together covered over 99% of the repertoires. For each V-J combination, a TCR clonal expansion and chaos score was defined as the ratio of F50 clonal expansion to chaos observed in the TCRdist matrix. Welch's t-statistics and random forest were used to narrow the features down to around twelve V-J combinations, which were then fed into a naive Bayes classifier. Thyroid-blood repertoire similarity was quantified with the Morisita-Horn index. In TCRdb, the public reads were trimmed at Q25 with fastp and aligned with MiXCR, with productive beta chains retained. Each record represents a unique CDR3 protein, reported with the most common genes and DNA among its rows. The V and J calls reflect TCRdb's pipeline rather than the authors' work. The sample profile shows hundreds of thousands of distinct CDR3 sequences; roughly 50% of them were found once. Less than 60% of the sample lies in the top ten.

Points the paper makes about the study in general: Among expanded thyroid clonotypes with frequency above 0.001, most also showed up in blood, which suggests that blood repertoires may reflect the thyroid immune response. Sample size was not statistically predetermined, and group allocation was not concealed from the investigators. In validation, the model predicted ophthalmopathy progression with about 71% sensitivity and around 72% specificity; roughly 11 predicted patients were CT-confirmed with GO in a median of around 6 months. Ophthalmopathy was separated from stable hyperthyroidism by the 13-signature model with around 88% sensitivity and roughly 83% specificity in cross-validation and with 80%/75% in the test set.

The sequence derives from an adult man with Graves' ophthalmopathy. The rearrangement combines TRBV7-6 with TRBJ1-3; no D segment can be confidently identified. Specimen: peripheral blood. The DNA sequence is as follows: TGTGCCAGCAGCTTGACGAAGAGGGCTGGAAACACCATATATTTT. Its translation reads: CASSLTKRAGNTIYF.